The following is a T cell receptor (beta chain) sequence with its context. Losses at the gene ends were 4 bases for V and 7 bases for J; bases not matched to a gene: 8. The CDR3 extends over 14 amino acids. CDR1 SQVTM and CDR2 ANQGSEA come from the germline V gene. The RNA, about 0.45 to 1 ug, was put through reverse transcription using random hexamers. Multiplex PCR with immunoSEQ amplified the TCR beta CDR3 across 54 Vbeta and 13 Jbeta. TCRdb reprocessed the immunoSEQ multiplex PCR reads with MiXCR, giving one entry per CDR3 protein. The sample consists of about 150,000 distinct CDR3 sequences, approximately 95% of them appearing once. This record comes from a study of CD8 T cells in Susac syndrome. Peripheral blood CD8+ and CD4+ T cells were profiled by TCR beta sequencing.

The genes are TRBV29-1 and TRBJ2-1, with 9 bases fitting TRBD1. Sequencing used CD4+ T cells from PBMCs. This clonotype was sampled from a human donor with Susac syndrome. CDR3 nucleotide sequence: TGCAGCGTTGTAGGCGGGACAGGGTGGAATGAGCAGTTCTTC. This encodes CSVVGGTGWNEQFF.